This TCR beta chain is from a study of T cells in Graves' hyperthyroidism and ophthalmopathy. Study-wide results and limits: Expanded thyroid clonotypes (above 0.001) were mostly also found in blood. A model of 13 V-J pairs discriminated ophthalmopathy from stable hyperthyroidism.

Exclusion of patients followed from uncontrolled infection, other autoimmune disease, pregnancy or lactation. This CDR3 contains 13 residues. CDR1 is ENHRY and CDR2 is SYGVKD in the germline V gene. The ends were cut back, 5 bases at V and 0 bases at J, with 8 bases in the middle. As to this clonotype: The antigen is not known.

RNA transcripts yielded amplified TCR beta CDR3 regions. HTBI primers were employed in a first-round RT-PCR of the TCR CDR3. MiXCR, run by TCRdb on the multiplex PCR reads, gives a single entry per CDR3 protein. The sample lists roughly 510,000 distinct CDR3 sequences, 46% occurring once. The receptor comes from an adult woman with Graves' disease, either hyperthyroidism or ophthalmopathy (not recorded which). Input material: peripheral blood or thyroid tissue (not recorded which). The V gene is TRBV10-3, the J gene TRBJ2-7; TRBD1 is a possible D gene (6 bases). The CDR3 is CAISTGYSYEQYF. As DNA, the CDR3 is TGTGCCATCAGTACAGGGTACTCCTACGAGCAGTACTTC.